These 27 T cell receptor beta chains share one sample of origin, sequenced in a study of blood T cell repertoires in COVID-19. The protocol was immunoSEQ multiplex PCR, while the TCRdb copy is restricted to in-frame clones and leaves out a portion. The sample lists about 320,000 clones; around four fifths were seen once. Specimen: peripheral blood. The receptor set was obtained from a woman aged 45-59 years with acute or convalescent COVID-19.

The V call is TRBV6-1, the J call TRBJ1-5; D not certain. Germline lookup yields CDR1 MNHNS and CDR2 SASEGT. The CDR3 consists of 13 residues. Trimming removed 3 bases at V and 4 bases at J, with 7 bases between. The CDR3 DNA follows: TGTGCCAGCAGTGACCAGGTTAATCAGCCCCAGCATTTT. Amino acids: CASSDQVNQPQHF.

The sample holds a few counts of this clone. This chain joins TRBV10-3 and TRBJ2-2; TRBD2 aligns across 7 bases. Germline CDR1 is ENHRY and CDR2 is SYGVKD. The length of the CDR3 is 15 residues. Losses at the gene ends were 5 bases for V and 0 bases for J; bases not matched to a gene: 3. CDR3 in amino acids: CAISLLAANTGELFF. DNA of the CDR3: TGTGCCATCAGTCTGCTAGCGGCGAACACCGGGGAGCTGTTTTTT.

This chain uses TRBV6-6 with TRBJ1-2; possibly TRBD1 for D (6 bases). The V gene's germline CDR1 is MNHNY and CDR2 SVGAGI (reference sequence). Trimming cost V 11 bases and J 7 bases, with 17 bases left between them. This CDR3 is built from 12 residues. In DNA form, the CDR3 reads TGTGCCGCGCGGGGGGCGCAGGCTGGCTACACCTTC. Protein product: CAARGAQAGYTF.

The V and J genes are TRBV19 and TRBJ1-1; the D is unclear. With 5 bases removed from V and 2 bases from J, the gap between germline ends came to 9 bases. In germline, CDR1 is LNHDA, CDR2 SQIVND (reference sequence). The CDR3 extends over 13 amino acids. In DNA form, the CDR3 reads TGTGCCAGTAGTGAAACTTTTAACACTGAAGCTTTCTTT. This translates into CASSETFNTEAFF.

The chain has TRBV5-5 and TRBJ2-2; a weak D match, TRBD2 (6 bases). V lost 0 bases and J lost 3, with 12 bases in between. CDR3 length equals 16 residues. The germline CDR1 and CDR2 sequences are SGHKS and YYEKEE (reference sequence). CDR3 sequence: CASSLDDSGYTGELFF. DNA of the CDR3: TGTGCCAGCAGCTTGGATGATAGCGGCTACACCGGGGAGCTGTTTTTT.

The genes are TRBV18 and TRBJ1-5; D is ambiguous. Trimming cost V 2 bases and J 0 bases, with 11 bases left between them. The CDR3 loop spans 16 amino acids. CDR1 KGHSH and CDR2 LQKENI come from the germline V gene. The CDR3 region is CASSPGMAGSNQPQHF. The CDR3 coding sequence is TGTGCCAGCTCACCAGGCATGGCGGGTAGCAATCAGCCCCAGCATTTT.

A few counts support this clone. The rearrangement uses TRBV27 and TRBJ2-3; 8 positions agree with TRBD1. CDR1 MNHEY and CDR2 SMNVEV come from the germline V gene (reference sequence). Germline trimming cut 3 bases from V and 4 bases from J; bases unmatched to any gene: 3. The CDR3 has 14 residues. CDR3: CASSLDRVSDTQYF. CDR3 nucleotide sequence: TGTGCCAGCAGTTTGGACAGGGTTTCAGATACGCAGTATTTT.

This clone was observed a handful of times. In DNA form, the CDR3 reads TGTGCCTGGAGTGTGGACAGGGGCAACTTATATATGAATCAGCCCCAGCATTTT. This translates into CAWSVDRGNLYMNQPQHF. V usage is TRBV30 and J usage is TRBJ1-5; 9 bases align to TRBD1. Germline-derived CDR1 and CDR2 are GTSNPN and SVGIG (reference sequence). Trimming at V came to 0 bases and at J to 4 bases, leaving 13 bases not matched to a gene. This CDR3 is 18 amino acids long.

V gene TRBV19 combines with J gene TRBJ2-3; D not certain. The CDR3 is 15 residues long. Germline assignment: CDR1 LNHDA and CDR2 SQIVND (reference sequence). Trimming pared 6 bases from V and 0 bases from J, leaving 13 bases between. The CDR3 is CASSQLRSSTDTQYF. The CDR3 DNA reads TGTGCCAGTAGCCAACTCAGGTCCAGCACAGATACGCAGTATTTT.

V is TRBV5-4 and J is TRBJ2-5, with D perhaps matching TRBD2 (6 bases). The CDR3 totals 16 residues. Germline lookup yields CDR1 SGHNT and CDR2 YYREEE (reference sequence). V was trimmed by 0 bases and J by 5 bases, leaving 17 bases between them. CDR3 sequence (DNA): TGTGCCAGCAGCTTGGCCGCAGCGGGTTTAGGGGAGACCCAGTACTTC. This encodes CASSLAAAGLGETQYF.

The chain combines TRBV11-2 with TRBJ2-1; tentatively, D is TRBD2 (5 bases). The CDR3 has 14 residues. V lost 2 bases and J lost 5, with 10 bases in between. CDR1 SGHAT and CDR2 FQNNGV come from the germline V gene. CDR3 amino acids: CASSLMASHNEQFF. The CDR3 DNA follows: TGTGCCAGCAGCTTAATGGCTAGCCACAATGAGCAGTTCTTC.

The J gene is TRBJ1-1, the V gene TRBV15; no clear D. The germline gives CDR1 LNHNV, CDR2 YYDKDF (reference sequence). CDR3 length equals 14 residues. V was trimmed by 3 bases and J by 5 bases, leaving 13 bases between them. CDR3 DNA sequence: TGTGCCACCAGCAGTCCGATGCCGGGGACTGAAGCTTTCTTT. Residues: CATSSPMPGTEAFF.

The rearrangement joins TRBV19 to TRBJ2-3; 9 bases align to TRBD1. This CDR3 has 13 amino acids. V lost 5 bases to trimming and J lost 9 bases; unmatched junction nucleotides: 6. Germline V gene lookup returns CDR1 LNHDA and CDR2 SQIVND (reference sequence). CDR3 loop: CASSPGDRVTQYF. The CDR3 coding sequence is TGTGCCAGTAGTCCGGGGGACAGGGTGACGCAGTATTTT.

The chain joins TRBV7-2 to TRBJ2-1; D uncertain. The CDR3 sequence is 12 residues long. Germline values: CDR1 SGHTA, CDR2 FQGNSA. V was pared by 0 bases and J by 9 bases, with 6 bases between. The CDR3 protein is CASSLAVAEQFF. Here the CDR3 DNA reads TGTGCCAGCAGCTTAGCGGTGGCTGAGCAGTTCTTC.

The V call is TRBV11-3, the J call TRBJ2-7; no reliable D call. Germline CDR1 and CDR2: SGHNT and YENEEA. V shed 0 bases and J shed 2 bases, with 8 bases lying between them. This CDR3 has 14 amino acids. CDR3 residues: CASSLDYRPYEQYF. Written as DNA, the CDR3 is TGTGCCAGCAGCTTAGACTACCGTCCCTACGAGCAGTACTTC.

This rearrangement joins TRBV19 to TRBJ1-1; 7 bases line up with TRBD1. The germline V gene encodes CDR1 LNHDA and CDR2 SQIVND (reference sequence). The V segment lost 5 bases and the J segment 3 bases; nucleotides outside the gene matches: 9. The CDR3 is 15 amino acids. The CDR3 region is CASSHKQGKYTEAFF. The CDR3 nucleotides are TGTGCCAGTAGTCATAAACAGGGGAAGTACACTGAAGCTTTCTTT. Full variable domain (outside the CDR3, taken from reference TRBV19 and TRBJ1-1): DGGITQSPKYLFRKEGQNVTLSCEQNLNHDAMYWYRQDPGQGLRLIYYSQIVNDFQKGDIAEGYSVSREKKESFPLTVTSAQKNPTAFYLCASSHKQGKYTEAFFGQGTRLTVV.

A single count supports this clone. The chain couples TRBV5-1 to TRBJ2-7; a possible D gene is TRBD2 (6 bases). This CDR3 is built from 12 residues. The ends were cut back, 0 bases at V and 7 bases at J, with 8 bases in the middle. CDR1 and CDR2 (germline): SGHRS, YFSETQ. CDR3 bases: TGCGCCAGCAGCTTGGCCGGAGGGGAGCAGTACGTC. Translating gives CASSLAGGEQYV.

In this sample, this clone turned up a few times. The chain carries TRBV7-9 and TRBJ1-3, with 10 bases lining up with TRBD1. The CDR3 totals 16 residues. Germline V CDR1 and CDR2: SEHNR, FQNEAQ (reference sequence). The junction had 5 bases not matched to a gene; V was cut back by 2 bases and J by 4 bases. The CDR3 region has the DNA TGTGCCAGCAGCTTACTAATGACAGGGGGCGGAAACACCATATATTTT. Translation: CASSLLMTGGGNTIYF.

The chain has TRBV3-1 (or the pseudogene TRBV3-2) and TRBJ1-2, with D maybe TRBD1 (5 bases). The V and J ends lost 7 bases and 2 bases respectively, with 11 bases between them. The germline CDR1 and CDR2 sequences are LGHDT and YNNKEL (reference sequence). The CDR3 is made up of 13 amino acids. The CDR3 sequence is CASTRTLNYGYTF. The CDR3 DNA is TGTGCCAGCACCCGGACACTAAACTATGGCTACACCTTC.

The chain couples TRBV29-1 to TRBJ1-2; D uncertain. The CDR3 extends over 12 amino acids. The V end was cut by 3 bases, the J end by 7 bases, with 12 bases between. Germline V gene data show CDR1 as SQVTM and CDR2 as ANQGSEA. CDR3 residues: CSVEIPGSGYTF. The CDR3 coding sequence is TGCAGCGTTGAGATCCCCGGGTCTGGCTACACCTTC.

This clone was counted between two and nine times. V usage is TRBV5-6 and J usage is TRBJ2-5, with D perhaps assigned TRBD1 or TRBD2 (5 bases each). Trimming cost V 4 bases and J 7 bases, with 14 bases left between them. Per the germline V gene, CDR1 is SGHDT and CDR2 is YYEEEE. The CDR3 contains 13 residues. As DNA, the CDR3 is TGTGCCAGCAGCCTGGGACCTTCGGGGACCCAGTACTTC. The encoded protein is CASSLGPSGTQYF.

The rearrangement links TRBV24-1 to TRBJ1-1; the D gene is possibly TRBD1 (6 bases). V lost 3 bases to trimming and J lost 1 base, with 14 bases between them. The CDR3 runs to 16 residues. Germline V gene sequence: CDR1 KGHDR, CDR2 SFDVKD. The CDR3 region has the DNA TGTGCCACCAGTGATGGGGGGGGCGCAGGGAACACTGAAGCTTTCTTT. Translating it yields CATSDGGGAGNTEAFF.

The V and J genes are TRBV11-3 and TRBJ2-5, with a tentative D call TRBD2 (7 bases). Trimming stripped 5 bases from V and 5 bases from J, with 12 bases between. The CDR3 length is 13 residues. Germline V CDR1 and CDR2: SGHNT, YENEEA. This chain's CDR3 is CASSRGAGETQYF. The CDR3 nucleotides are TGTGCCAGCAGCCGGGGGGCGGGGGAGACCCAGTACTTC. The full variable domain, in which reference TRBV11-3 and TRBJ2-5 provide the parts outside the CDR3, is EAGVVQSPRYKIIEKKQPVAFWCNPISGHNTLYWYLQNLGQGPELLIRYENEEAVDDSQLPKDRFSAERLKGVDSTLKIQPAELGDSAVYLCASSRGAGETQYFGPGTRLLVL.

CDR3 protein: CASSLAAASGDKQYF. The CDR3 bases are TGCGCCAGCAGCTTGGCCGCGGCTAGCGGAGATAAGCAGTACTTC. V and J are TRBV5-1 and TRBJ2-7; 7 bases are a match to TRBD2. This CDR3 is built from 15 residues. V lost 0 bases and J lost 8; bases outside the gene matches: 11. Germline V gene data show CDR1 as SGHRS and CDR2 as YFSETQ.

V gene TRBV3-1 (or the pseudogene TRBV3-2) combines with J gene TRBJ2-3; no definite D call. CDR1 is LGHDT, CDR2 YNNKEL, per germline (reference sequence). V was clipped by 3 bases and J by 3 bases, with 4 bases between them. The CDR3 loop spans 12 amino acids. This CDR3 reads CASSQSTDTQYF. CDR3 bases: TGTGCCAGCAGCCAGAGTACAGATACGCAGTATTTT.

This clone has only one observation. This chain uses TRBV29-1 with TRBJ1-2; TRBD1 is a possible D gene (6 bases). V was trimmed by 2 bases and J by 1 base, leaving 20 bases between them. CDR3 length: 17 amino acids. Germline CDR1 and CDR2: SQVTM and ANQGSEA. DNA for the CDR3: TGCAGCGTTGAACATCATTACGGGACACTCATTAACTATGGCTACACCTTC. This gives the protein CSVEHHYGTLINYGYTF.

The V gene is TRBV11-2, the J gene TRBJ2-5; perhaps TRBD2 as D (5 bases). The CDR3 is 13 amino acids. CDR1 and CDR2 from the germline V gene are SGHAT and FQNNGV. V dropped 1 base and J dropped 7 bases, with 10 bases sitting between them. The CDR3 DNA sequence: TGTGCCAGCAGCTTAGCCGGCGCGGGGACCCAGTACTTC. Translated, it gives CASSLAGAGTQYF.